This T cell receptor beta chain was retrieved from a study of T cell repertoires in cytomegalovirus infection. Study overall: An indication of both CMV infection and matching HLA type came from public TCR beta signatures.

About this clonotype itself: Its antigen is unidentified.

One entry per CDR3 protein, called by TCRdb with MiXCR from the reads. The table has around 300,000 distinct CDR3 sequences, around 20% seen once. This material consisted of cultured PBMCs, taken from culture after CMV antigen stimulation. The source is a human donor in good health (CMV status not recorded). Some clones in this sample may be carry-over from other donors' samples.

CDR3 coding DNA: TGTGCCAGCAGCTTAGAGTTGCTCTACGAGCAGTACTTC. Its translation is CASSLELLYEQYF. The chain couples TRBV7-2 to TRBJ2-7; D gene uncertain. Trimming pared 1 base from V and 3 bases from J, leaving 7 bases between. This CDR3 has 13 residues. Per the germline V gene, CDR1 is SGHTA and CDR2 is FQGNSA.